This entry is about one T cell receptor (beta chain). Antigen specificity is unknown. The source of the sample is a study of cytomegalovirus exposure and HLA in healthy donors. Looking at the study overall: Early released data had about 85 million unique TCRs, all coming from HLA-typed donors.

Study results and caveats: Relative to equally common others, HLA-associated TCR beta chains showed greater clonal expansion in a later analysis. A missense variant in DCLRE1C was later tied to TCR beta V- and J-gene trimming. An analysis done earlier found most TCR beta V segments productive about 87% or about 30% of the time.

The CDR3 runs to 16 residues. Germline-derived CDR1 and CDR2 are SGHNT and YYREEE (reference sequence). Trimming pared 0 bases from V and 0 bases from J, leaving 12 bases between. The PCR had 60 Vbeta and 13 Jbeta primers. Using immunoSEQ multiplex PCR, the repertoire was profiled, and TCRdb retains in-frame clones only, with some absent. In the table there are about 100,000 clones, around 84% of which are singletons. The sequenced sample was PBMCs. This chain connects TRBV5-4 to TRBJ1-1; TRBD1 might be the D (5 bases). The sequence was obtained from a woman aged 18-35 years in good health and CMV-seronegative. CDR3 sequence: CASSLGGAMMNTEAFF. DNA of the CDR3: TGTGCCAGCAGCTTGGGGGGCGCAATGATGAACACTGAAGCTTTCTTT. The full variable domain, in which reference TRBV5-4 and TRBJ1-1 provide the parts outside the CDR3, is ETGVTQSPTHLIKTRGQQVTLRCSSQSGHNTVSWYQQALGQGPQFIFQYYREEENGRGNFPPRFSGLQFPNYSSELNVNALELDDSALYLCASSLGGAMMNTEAFFGQGTRLTVV.